This TCR beta chain was sequenced for a study of T cells in Graves' hyperthyroidism and ophthalmopathy. General study findings and limits: Model-based prediction identified ophthalmopathy a median roughly six months prior to its onset. Blood also contained most expanded thyroid clonotypes above 0.001.

Among ophthalmopathy patients, the Clinical Activity Score reached at least 3, the NOSPECS grade reached at least 4, and duration remained under 3 months. Exclusions: uncontrolled infection, other autoimmune disease, pregnancy, lactation. The CDR3 has 15 amino acids. The ends lost 7 bases at V and 0 bases at J; junction bases unmatched: 8. Germline V gives CDR1 GTSNPN, CDR2 SVGIG (reference sequence). RNA transcripts were the template for amplifying TCR beta CDR3 regions. A first-round RT-PCR of the TCR CDR3 used the HTBI primer set. TCRdb re-analysed the multiplex PCR reads in MiXCR, keeping a single row per CDR3 protein. The data contain a few hundred thousand distinct CDR3 sequences, about 18% of them singletons. This clonotype was found many times. Its specificity is unknown.

This chain links TRBV30 with TRBJ1-1; 10 bases fit TRBD1. Sequencing was performed on blood. This clonotype originated in a woman in her fifties or sixties with Graves' ophthalmopathy. This CDR3 reads CASRQGAIMNTEAFF. The CDR3 DNA reads TGTGCCTCAAGACAGGGGGCGATTATGAACACTGAAGCTTTCTTT.